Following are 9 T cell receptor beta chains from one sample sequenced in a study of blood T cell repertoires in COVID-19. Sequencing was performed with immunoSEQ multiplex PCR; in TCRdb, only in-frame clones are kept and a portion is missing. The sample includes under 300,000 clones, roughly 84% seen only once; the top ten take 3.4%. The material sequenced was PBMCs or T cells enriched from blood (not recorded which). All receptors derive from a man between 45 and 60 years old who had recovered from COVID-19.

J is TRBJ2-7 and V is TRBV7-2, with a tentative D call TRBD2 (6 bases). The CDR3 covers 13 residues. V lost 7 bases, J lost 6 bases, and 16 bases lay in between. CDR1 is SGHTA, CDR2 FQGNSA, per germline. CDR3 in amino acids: CASTQTRNGEQYF. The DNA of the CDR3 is TGTGCCAGCACCCAGACTAGGAACGGCGAGCAGTACTTC.

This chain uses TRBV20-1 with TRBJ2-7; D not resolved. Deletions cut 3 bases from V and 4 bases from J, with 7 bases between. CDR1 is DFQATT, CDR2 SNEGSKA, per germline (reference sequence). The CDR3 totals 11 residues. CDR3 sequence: CSASSGYEQYF. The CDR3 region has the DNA TGCAGTGCTAGCTCCGGGTACGAGCAGTACTTC.

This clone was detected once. CDR3 nucleotide sequence: TGCGCCAGCAGCTTGGGTGTATCGGGTTCTAACTATGGCTACACCTTC. This translates into CASSLGVSGSNYGYTF. The chain combines TRBV5-1 with TRBJ1-2; no clear D gene. V shed 0 bases and J shed 0 bases, with 12 bases lying between them. The CDR3 sequence is 16 residues long. CDR1 is SGHRS and CDR2 is YFSETQ in the germline V gene.

This chain's CDR3 is CASSFSGAGAEAFF. CDR3 DNA sequence: TGTGCCAGCAGCTTTTCGGGGGCGGGGGCTGAAGCTTTCTTT. The chain couples TRBV7-2 to TRBJ1-1, with D possibly being TRBD1 (6 bases). The germline V and J ends were trimmed by 3 bases and 6 bases, with 14 bases remaining between them. CDR3 length equals 14 residues. Germline V gene sequence: CDR1 SGHTA, CDR2 FQGNSA.

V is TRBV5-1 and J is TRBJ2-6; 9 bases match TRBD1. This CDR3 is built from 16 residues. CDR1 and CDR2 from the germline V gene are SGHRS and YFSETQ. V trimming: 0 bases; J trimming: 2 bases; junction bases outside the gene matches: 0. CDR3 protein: CASSLGQGAGANVLTF. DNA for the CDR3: TGCGCCAGCAGCTTGGGACAGGGGGCTGGGGCCAACGTCCTGACTTTC.

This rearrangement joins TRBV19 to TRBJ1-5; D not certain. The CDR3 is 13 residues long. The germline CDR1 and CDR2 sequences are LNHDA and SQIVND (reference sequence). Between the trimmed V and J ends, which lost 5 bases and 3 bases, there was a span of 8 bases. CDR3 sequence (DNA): TGTGCCAGTAGTCCCGGGTCCAATCAGCCCCAGCATTTT. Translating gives CASSPGSNQPQHF.

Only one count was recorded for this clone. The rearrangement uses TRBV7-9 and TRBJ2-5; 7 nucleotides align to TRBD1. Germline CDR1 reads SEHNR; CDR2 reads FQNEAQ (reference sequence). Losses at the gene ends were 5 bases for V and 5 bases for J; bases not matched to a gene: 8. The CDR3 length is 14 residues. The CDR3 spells CASSRRGLVETQYF. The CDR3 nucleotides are TGTGCCAGCAGCCGCAGGGGGTTGGTGGAGACCCAGTACTTC.

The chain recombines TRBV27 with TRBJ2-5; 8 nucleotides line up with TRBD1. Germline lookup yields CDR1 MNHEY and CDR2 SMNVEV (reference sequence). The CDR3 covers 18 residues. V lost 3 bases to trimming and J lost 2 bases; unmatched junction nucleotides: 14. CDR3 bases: TGTGCCAGCAGTTTGGCCAACAGGGGGATATCCAGGCAAGAGACCCAGTACTTC. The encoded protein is CASSLANRGISRQETQYF.

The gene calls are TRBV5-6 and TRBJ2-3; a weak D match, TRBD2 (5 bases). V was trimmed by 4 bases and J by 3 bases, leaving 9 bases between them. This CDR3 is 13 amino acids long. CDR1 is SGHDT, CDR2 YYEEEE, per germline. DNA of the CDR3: TGTGCCAGCAGCAGGAGCGGAACAGATACGCAGTATTTT. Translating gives CASSRSGTDTQYF.